A single sample gave rise to the 28 T cell receptor beta chains below, sequenced in a study of somatic mutations in cytotoxic T cells in rheumatoid arthritis. Assay used: immunoSEQ multiplex PCR; TCRdb lists only in-frame clones, some missing. This sample carries 17,000 or so clones, 85% of them seen once, and the ten largest clones take under 8%. The sequenced material came from CD8+ T cells sorted from blood. The source is a woman aged 40 to 50 with rheumatoid arthritis.

This clone was recorded once. The chain links TRBV30 to TRBJ1-5; TRBD1 agrees at 8 bases. The length of the CDR3 is 14 residues. Germline lookup yields CDR1 GTSNPN and CDR2 SVGIG (reference sequence). V trimming: 5 bases; J trimming: 2 bases; junction bases outside the gene matches: 5. CDR3 bases: TGTGCCTGGTCACAGGGGGTTGGCAATCAGCCCCAGCATTTT. Its translation is CAWSQGVGNQPQHF.

The chain joins TRBV7-7 to TRBJ2-2; 8 bases map to TRBD2. The CDR3 is 20 residues long. With 7 bases clipped from V and 0 bases from J, the junction kept 19 bases outside the gene matches. Per the germline V gene, CDR1 is SSHAT and CDR2 is FNYEAQ (reference sequence). CDR3 DNA: TGTGCCAGCACAGCTTATGTCACAGCGGGGGATCCACCGAACACCGGGGAGCTGTTTTTT. It yields the protein CASTAYVTAGDPPNTGELFF.

For this clone: The sample holds other DNA sequences that translate to the same CDR3. The rearrangement joins TRBV19 to TRBJ2-7; weak D call: TRBD2 (6 bases). The CDR3 is made up of 14 amino acids. Germline values: CDR1 LNHDA, CDR2 SQIVND (reference sequence). V shed 3 bases and J shed 2 bases, with 11 bases lying between them. CDR3 DNA: TGTGCCAGTAGTATCGGAGGGTCCGCCTACGAGCAGTACTTC. It encodes CASSIGGSAYEQYF.

This sequence joins TRBV21-1 and TRBJ1-4; TRBD1 was called by the table and not checked on the DNA. TRBV21-1 is reported as a pseudogene. CDR3 length equals 17 residues. The CDR3 DNA reads as TGTGCCAGCAGCAAGCTTAACCAGGGGGCGATAGGTGAAAAACTGTTTTTT. The encoded protein is CASSKLNQGAIGEKLFF.

The J gene is TRBJ2-6, the V gene TRBV13; perhaps TRBD2 as D (5 bases). Germline CDR1 PRHDT, CDR2 FYEKMQ (reference sequence). This CDR3 has 18 residues. V lost 2 bases to trimming and J lost 0 bases, with 14 bases between them. CDR3 DNA: TGTGCCAGCAGCTTACGACGGGGTATAAACTCTGGGGCCAACGTCCTGACTTTC. Translated, it gives CASSLRRGINSGANVLTF.

This sequence joins TRBV13 and TRBJ2-7; 9 bases agree with TRBD2. CDR3 length equals 15 residues. V lost 0 bases and J lost 2; bases outside the gene matches: 2. The germline V gene encodes CDR1 PRHDT and CDR2 FYEKMQ (reference sequence). The CDR3 loop is CASSLGRGGAYEQYF. CDR3 sequence (DNA): TGTGCCAGCAGCTTAGGGCGGGGGGGGGCCTACGAGCAGTACTTC.

The chain employs TRBV5-1 and TRBJ2-2; 8 positions agree with TRBD1. Germline V gene sequence: CDR1 SGHRS, CDR2 YFSETQ. V lost 4 bases to trimming and J lost 3 bases; unmatched junction nucleotides: 8. This CDR3 spans 16 amino acids. DNA for the CDR3: TGCGCCAGCAGCGGGGGACAGGTAGTTGACACCGGGGAGCTGTTTTTT. This sequence encodes CASSGGQVVDTGELFF.

This rearrangement joins TRBV9 to TRBJ2-1, with a possible D match to TRBD1 (5 bases). V dropped 3 bases and J dropped 7 bases, with 11 bases sitting between them. The CDR3 runs 13 residues. Germline assignment: CDR1 SGDLS and CDR2 YYNGEE. CDR3 sequence (DNA): TGTGCCAGCAGCGCTCACCAGGGAAATGAGCAGTTCTTC. This encodes CASSAHQGNEQFF.

This clone was seen a few times. The CDR3 loop is CASSQGASGSIYEQYF. The CDR3 nucleotides are TGCGCCAGCAGCCAAGGGGCTAGCGGGAGTATCTACGAGCAGTACTTC. The genes are TRBV4-1 and TRBJ2-7, with 10 positions matching TRBD2. CDR1 MGHRA and CDR2 YSYEKL come from the germline V gene. With 1 base clipped from V and 3 bases from J, the junction kept 6 bases outside the gene matches. The CDR3 is made up of 16 amino acids.

CDR3 protein: CATSADKGLAGGGYNEQFF. CDR3 sequence (DNA): TGTGCCACCAGCGCGGATAAGGGACTAGCGGGTGGGGGCTACAATGAGCAGTTCTTC. The chain recombines TRBV15 with TRBJ2-1; TRBD2 matches at 12 bases. Germline trimming cut 5 bases from V and 3 bases from J; bases unmatched to any gene: 14. The CDR3 spans 19 residues. CDR1 is LNHNV and CDR2 is YYDKDF in the germline V gene (reference sequence). Complete variable domain (other parts from reference TRBV15 and TRBJ2-1): DAMVIQNPRYQVTQFGKPVTLSCSQTLNHNVMYWYQQKSSQAPKLLFHYYDKDFNNEADTPDNFQSRRPNTSFCFLDIRSPGLGDTAMYLCATSADKGLAGGGYNEQFFGPGTRLTVL.

This clone was seen a few times. This chain links TRBV2 with TRBJ2-7, with TRBD1 as a possible D gene (6 bases). CDR1 and CDR2 (germline): SNHLY, FYNNEI. There are 16 residues in the CDR3. V was cut by 8 bases and J by 2 bases, with 22 bases left in between. The CDR3 DNA reads as TGTGCCAGCGTGAAGCCATGGGGACACGACACCTACGAGCAGTACTTC. The encoded protein is CASVKPWGHDTYEQYF. Full variable domain (missing parts from reference TRBV2 and TRBJ2-7): EPEVTQTPSHQVTQMGQEVILRCVPISNHLYFYWYRQILGQKVEFLVSFYNNEISEKSEIFDDQFSVERPDGSNFTLKIRSTKLEDSAMYFCASVKPWGHDTYEQYFGPGTRLTVT.

This chain joins TRBV10-3 and TRBJ1-2; D is perhaps TRBD1 (6 bases). The CDR3 length is 13 residues. In germline, CDR1 is ENHRY, CDR2 SYGVKD. Trimming took 3 bases from V and 6 from J, leaving 11 bases between them. As DNA, the CDR3 is TGTGCCATCAGTGACTTGGGGGCGGATGGCTACACCTTC. As protein: CAISDLGADGYTF.

The chain links TRBV13 to TRBJ2-5; 7 nucleotides align to TRBD2. Looked up from germline, CDR1 is PRHDT and CDR2 is FYEKMQ (reference sequence). The ends lost 5 bases at V and 1 base at J; junction bases unmatched: 7. The CDR3 runs 15 residues. CDR3 DNA: TGTGCCAGCAGCATCCGGGACTATCTCCAAGAGACCCAGTACTTC. This encodes CASSIRDYLQETQYF.

The chain recombines TRBV19 with TRBJ1-2, with a possible D match to TRBD1 (6 bases). This CDR3 comprises 16 residues. Germline V lookup: CDR1 LNHDA, CDR2 SQIVND (reference sequence). V lost 4 bases and J 1 base, leaving 16 bases between the germline ends. The CDR3 DNA is TGTGCCAGTAGTAACAGGACAGACCCCATTAACTATGGCTACACCTTC. Its translation is CASSNRTDPINYGYTF.

The V and J genes are TRBV27 and TRBJ2-1; D perhaps matches TRBD2 (6 bases). The V and J ends lost 1 base and 5 bases respectively, with 9 bases between them. The CDR3 loop spans 14 amino acids. Germline CDR1 and CDR2: MNHEY and SMNVEV (reference sequence). CDR3 sequence reads: CASSLYPSDNEQFF. The CDR3, as DNA: TGTGCCAGCAGTTTATACCCTAGCGACAATGAGCAGTTCTTC.

The chain has TRBV2 and TRBJ1-2; TRBD1 is a possible D gene (6 bases). Per germline, CDR1 SNHLY and CDR2 FYNNEI. Trimming removed 9 bases from V and 6 bases from J, with 14 bases in between. The CDR3 totals 12 residues. The CDR3 reads CARSGPGDGYTF. CDR3 in DNA: TGTGCCAGATCGGGGCCAGGGGATGGCTACACCTTC.

This clone showed up just a few times. V and J are TRBV7-2 and TRBJ1-2, with D unresolved. V lost 2 bases and J lost 1, with 5 bases in between. Germline-derived CDR1 and CDR2 are SGHTA and FQGNSA. The CDR3 length is 13 residues. The CDR3 is CASSLRDNYGYTF. The DNA for the CDR3 is TGTGCCAGCAGCTTACGGGATAACTATGGCTACACCTTC.

Only one count was recorded for this clone. The genes are TRBV10-3 and TRBJ2-3; D may be TRBD2 (6 bases). Germline V gene sequence: CDR1 ENHRY, CDR2 SYGVKD. This CDR3 is 15 amino acids long. V was cut by 7 bases and J by 0 bases, with 14 bases left in between. The CDR3, as DNA: TGTGCCATCAATCCCGGGGCGGGGAGCACAGATACGCAGTATTTT. Translated: CAINPGAGSTDTQYF.

The V call is TRBV27, the J call TRBJ2-7; 7 bases match TRBD1. This CDR3 has 12 amino acids. Looked up from germline, CDR1 is MNHEY and CDR2 is SMNVEV (reference sequence). J was trimmed by 6 bases and V by 5 bases; bases with no gene match: 4. This CDR3 reads CASSLHRGEQYF. The DNA for the CDR3 is TGTGCCAGCAGTCTACACAGGGGCGAGCAGTACTTC.

The chain recombines TRBV27 with TRBJ2-7; a weak D match, TRBD2 (6 bases). V was clipped by 8 bases and J by 2 bases, with 16 bases between them. Germline CDR1 MNHEY, CDR2 SMNVEV (reference sequence). The CDR3 loop spans 14 amino acids. This chain's CDR3 is CASGLTGTPYEQYF. The CDR3 DNA sequence: TGTGCCAGCGGCCTGACCGGGACTCCCTACGAGCAGTACTTC.

This chain joins TRBV9 and TRBJ2-3, with 9 bases identical to TRBD2. V lost 5 bases to trimming and J lost 0 bases; unmatched junction nucleotides: 4. Germline lookup yields CDR1 SGDLS and CDR2 YYNGEE. CDR3 size: 15 residues. The DNA for the CDR3 is TGTGCCAGCAGTGCTAGCGGGGTGAGCACAGATACGCAGTATTTT. Its protein product is CASSASGVSTDTQYF.

The V and J genes are TRBV5-1 and TRBJ2-2, with D possibly matching TRBD1 (6 bases). Germline V gene data show CDR1 as SGHRS and CDR2 as YFSETQ. This CDR3 contains 15 residues. V was cut by 1 base and J by 1 base, with 8 bases left in between. This CDR3 reads CASSLWTENTGELFF. CDR3 in DNA: TGCGCCAGCAGCTTGTGGACAGAGAACACCGGGGAGCTGTTTTTT.

This sequence joins TRBV15 and TRBJ2-1; tentative D call: TRBD2 (6 bases). Germline V gene sequence: CDR1 LNHNV, CDR2 YYDKDF (reference sequence). This CDR3 is built from 13 residues. V was clipped by 0 bases and J by 6 bases, with 6 bases between them. The CDR3 DNA sequence: TGTGCCACCAGCAGAGAGGGAGGCAATGAGCAGTTCTTC. Translated, it gives CATSREGGNEQFF.

The V and J genes are TRBV4-1 and TRBJ1-1; 9 bases are a match to TRBD1. V lost 4 bases to trimming and J lost 3 bases; unmatched junction nucleotides: 15. The CDR3 totals 18 residues. Germline V lookup: CDR1 MGHRA, CDR2 YSYEKL. CDR3 nucleotide sequence: TGCGCCAGCAGCCCTCTTTCGAACAGGGGGCTTGGTGACACTGAAGCTTTCTTT. Protein product: CASSPLSNRGLGDTEAFF.

The chain couples TRBV9 to TRBJ2-1, with 9 bases fitting TRBD2. Trimming removed 7 bases from V and 8 bases from J; junction bases left unmatched: 10. This CDR3 is built from 14 residues. Per the germline V gene, CDR1 is SGDLS and CDR2 is YYNGEE. The CDR3 is CASGGGTSIHEQFF. CDR3 DNA sequence: TGTGCCAGCGGAGGAGGGACTAGCATCCATGAGCAGTTCTTC.

The chain recombines TRBV5-4 with TRBJ2-7, with 7 bases matching TRBD1. The CDR3 spans 15 residues. CDR1 SGHNT and CDR2 YYREEE come from the germline V gene (reference sequence). The V and J ends lost 4 bases and 2 bases, in that order; junction bases with no gene match: 9. The CDR3: CASSPQGTGPYEQYF. The CDR3 nucleotides are TGTGCCAGCAGCCCACAGGGGACCGGGCCCTACGAGCAGTACTTC.

The chain links TRBV6-5 to TRBJ1-2; D is possibly TRBD1 (6 bases). This CDR3 is built from 13 residues. V dropped 4 bases and J dropped 8 bases, with 14 bases sitting between them. Germline V gene sequence: CDR1 MNHEY, CDR2 SVGAGI. DNA for the CDR3: TGTGCCAGCAGTTTTCTAACAGGGCTGGGCTACACCTTC. Protein sequence: CASSFLTGLGYTF.

J is TRBJ2-1 and V is TRBV6-5, with a possible D match to TRBD1 (5 bases). The germline V and J ends were trimmed by 1 base and 5 bases, with 9 bases remaining between them. The germline gives CDR1 MNHEY, CDR2 SVGAGI. This CDR3 is 14 amino acids long. The CDR3 DNA reads as TGTGCCAGCAGTTACTTTCAGGGTAACAATGAGCAGTTCTTC. It yields the protein CASSYFQGNNEQFF.